The clone carrying this T cell receptor (beta chain) is labeled as medium-sized. The data originate from a study of blood T cell repertoires in COVID-19. Study-wide context: In each case, the material was cDNA or gDNA derived from T cells, B-cell-depleted T cells, or PBMCs.

Authors' processing steps: Estimates of nucleated cell counts were drawn from the amplification of reference gene primers. Clones were read by immunoSEQ multiplex PCR, and TCRdb kept only the in-frame ones, dropping some. From that table come the V and J calls and clone size; the DNA was used to work out D and trimming. The data hold about 42,000 clones, with about 88% observed a single time. CDR3 size: 17 residues. Germline V gene sequence: CDR1 MNHEY, CDR2 SVGEGT. V was pared by 0 bases and J by 3 bases, with 15 bases between. The gene calls are TRBV6-2 or TRBV6-3 and TRBJ2-1; possibly TRBD2 for D (6 bases). The receptor's source is a woman aged 70 to 79 in a cohort sampled during active COVID-19. Sequencing was carried out using peripheral blood. DNA of the CDR3: TGTGCCAGCAGTTACTCGAGGCCGGGAGCTTTCTACAATGAGCAGTTCTTC. It encodes CASSYSRPGAFYNEQFF.